This is a list of T cell receptor beta chains from one sample in a study of T cell responses to AZD1222 COVID-19 vaccine. Data came from immunoSEQ multiplex PCR; TCRdb stores just in-frame clones and leaves some out. Of about 150,000 clones listed, about nine tenths are singletons. This sample comprised peripheral blood, obtained after recovery from COVID-19. The source of these receptors is an adult who had recovered from COVID-19. Each CDR3 is given with its conserved first and last residue. The D gene is left open where the match is weak. Rows give clone size only sometimes, using once, few, many, or a class for an expanded clone.

>TRBV18|TRBD1|TRBJ2-7|.
TGTGCCAGCTCACTCATGGACAGGTCGGTCTCCTACGAGCAGTACTTC
CASSLMDRSVSYEQYF
>TRBV4-1|TRBD2|TRBJ2-1|.
TGCGCCAGCAGCCCAGAGGGAGGGTCCTACAATGAGCAGTTCTTC
CASSPEGGSYNEQFF
>TRBV19|.|TRBJ1-2|.
TGTGCCAGTAGTATAGGAGGCACTTCGGCCTATGGCTACACCTTC
CASSIGGTSAYGYTF
>TRBV5-1|.|TRBJ2-2|.
TGCGCCAGCAGTTACAAGGGGGAGCTGTTTTTT
CASSYKGELFF
>TRBV5-1|.|TRBJ2-7|.
TGCGCCAGCAGCTCGGAAGTCTACCCCTACGAGCAGTACTTC
CASSSEVYPYEQYF
>TRBV3-1/TRBV3-2|.|TRBJ2-7|.
TGTGCCAGCAGCCTCTGGGGCTACGAGCAGTACTTC
CASSLWGYEQYF
>TRBV27|.|TRBJ2-5|.
TGTGCCAGCGCGGGGCGGGCCCAAGAGACCCAGTACTTC
CASAGRAQETQYF
>TRBV29-1|.|TRBJ1-1|.
TGCAGCGTCACAGCAAACACTGAAGCTTTCTTT
CSVTANTEAFF
>TRBV11-2|TRBD2|TRBJ2-1|.
TGTGCCAGCAGCTTTAGCGGGAGGGCCTACAATGAGCAGTTCTTC
CASSFSGRAYNEQFF
>TRBV2|.|TRBJ2-7|.
TGTGCCAGCCTCACACGATCCTACGAGCAGTACTTC
CASLTRSYEQYF
>TRBV6-6|TRBD1|TRBJ1-2|once
TGTGCCAGCAGAACAAAACAGGGGACCTATGGCTACACCTTC
CASRTKQGTYGYTF
>TRBV20-1|.|TRBJ2-5|.
TGCAGTGCGAGGGAGGAGACCCAGTACTTC
CSAREETQYF
>TRBV6-2/TRBV6-3|.|TRBJ1-1|.
TGTGCCAGCAGTTACTCGATCCGGGGTGGAAGTCTTCCGAACACTGAAGCTTTCTTT
CASSYSIRGGSLPNTEAFF
>TRBV20-1|.|TRBJ2-1|.
TGCAGTGCTAGAAAAGCCAATGAGCAGTTCTTC
CSARKANEQFF
>TRBV5-1|TRBD1|TRBJ2-5|.
TGCGCCAGCAGCTTAGGACAGGACAGGGCTGGGACCCAGTACTTC
CASSLGQDRAGTQYF
>TRBV15|.|TRBJ1-6|.
TGTGCCACCAGCAGTGGAGGGGGGGACACCCTCCACTTT
CATSSGGGDTLHF
>TRBV7-3|.|TRBJ1-1|.
TGTGCCAGCAGCTTAAGCAGGGAAGCTTTTCCTGAAGCTTTCTTT
CASSLSREAFPEAFF
>TRBV7-2|TRBD2|TRBJ2-2|.
TGTGCCAGCAGCTTATCGTTAGCGGGGGCGAACACCGGGGAGCTGTTTTTT
CASSLSLAGANTGELFF
>TRBV7-9|.|TRBJ2-3|.
TGTGCCACTAGTGACACCGCCACAGATACGCAGTATTTT
CATSDTATDTQYF
>TRBV9|.|TRBJ2-7|once
TGTGCCAGCAGTCCCGAGACCGCGAGCTCCTACGAGCAGTACTTC
CASSPETASSYEQYF
>TRBV20-1|.|TRBJ2-1|.
TGCAGTGCTAGTCCCACGGCCTATGAGCAGTTCTTC
CSASPTAYEQFF
>TRBV19|.|TRBJ1-1|.
TGTGCCAGTAGTATAGCGACGGCGGGGCTTGGGGCTTTCTTT
CASSIATAGLGAFF
>TRBV14|.|TRBJ1-6|.
TGTGCCAGCAGCCAAGATCTTGGTTCACCCCTCCACTTT
CASSQDLGSPLHF
>TRBV10-1|TRBD1|TRBJ1-1|.
TGCGCCAGCAAATCCTCGACAGGGGGCGCCCCCTGCTCCTTATTGAACACTGAAGCTTTCTTT
CASKSSTGGAPCSLLNTEAFF
>TRBV28|.|TRBJ2-7|.
TGTGCCAGCAGTTTGGGGGGACGCAAAGAGCAGTACTTC
CASSLGGRKEQYF
>TRBV5-1|.|TRBJ1-3|few
TGCGCCAGCAGCTTGGATGGAAACACCATATATTTT
CASSLDGNTIYF
>TRBV5-4|.|TRBJ2-7|.
TGTGCCAGCAGCTTGTCGGGGGGCCTCTACGAGCAGTACTTC
CASSLSGGLYEQYF
>TRBV25-1|.|TRBJ1-2|.
TGTGCCAGCAGTGAACCGAGTTCCTATGGCTACACCTTC
CASSEPSSYGYTF
>TRBV19|TRBD2|TRBJ2-7|.
TGTGCCAGTAGTATGGGAAGCGGGGCCGCGTACGAGCAGTACTTC
CASSMGSGAAYEQYF
>TRBV5-4|.|TRBJ1-1|once
TGTGCCAGCAGCTTGAGAGGGGATCGCACTGAAGCTTTCTTT
CASSLRGDRTEAFF
>TRBV6-5|.|TRBJ2-1|few
TGTGCCAGCATCCGATCGGGGCAGGTAACGAATGAGCAGTTCTTC
CASIRSGQVTNEQFF
>TRBV19|.|TRBJ2-5|.
TGTGCCAGTAGTCTGGGGACAACTGCGGAGACCCAGTACTTC
CASSLGTTAETQYF
>TRBV7-9|TRBD2|TRBJ2-2|.
TGTGCCAGCAGCCCATATGAGGCGGGAGGGCCTCAGACCGGGGAGCTGTTTTTT
CASSPYEAGGPQTGELFF
>TRBV11-1|.|TRBJ2-7|.
TGTGCCAGCAGCCCCGGATCGTCCTACGAGCAGTACTTC
CASSPGSSYEQYF
>TRBV5-1|.|TRBJ2-7|few
TGCGCCAGCAGGACTACCCTCCGGGGCCTATCTCGCTACGAGCAGTACTTC
CASRTTLRGLSRYEQYF
>TRBV2|.|TRBJ1-2|.
TGTGTCAGCAGTATGGACAGCTATGGCTACACCTTC
CVSSMDSYGYTF
>TRBV19|.|TRBJ1-6|.
TGTGCCAGTAGTGGCGGTGGCTCCTATAATTCACCCCTCCACTTT
CASSGGGSYNSPLHF
>TRBV2|.|TRBJ1-1|.
TGTGCCAGCAGTGACCTGACAGGGAACACTGAAGCTTTCTTT
CASSDLTGNTEAFF
>TRBV9|.|TRBJ2-5|.
TGTGCCAGCAGCGCCAGGTTGCAAGAGACCCAGTACTTC
CASSARLQETQYF
>TRBV11-2|.|TRBJ2-5|.
TGTGCCAGCAGCCCCCCCCCGGGGGCGCGAGAGACCCAGTACTTC
CASSPPPGARETQYF
>TRBV19|TRBD1|TRBJ1-2|.
TGTGCCAGTAGGCTTCCGGGACAGGGAGGGAACGATGGCTACACCTTC
CASRLPGQGGNDGYTF
>TRBV27|.|TRBJ1-3|once
TGTGCCAGCAGTTTACGAGGCGTATACTCTGGAAACACCATATATTTT
CASSLRGVYSGNTIYF
>TRBV9|.|TRBJ1-3|once
TGTGCCAGCAGCGAGAGCTCTGGCTCTCCCACCGGAAACACCATATATTTT
CASSESSGSPTGNTIYF
>TRBV13|.|TRBJ2-5|.
TGTGCCAGCAGCGGACTCACGGGAACGTCCCAAGAGACCCAGTACTTC
CASSGLTGTSQETQYF
>TRBV9|TRBD1|TRBJ1-4|.
TGTGCCAGCAGCCTGGGACAGGTTAATGAAAAACTGTTTTTT
CASSLGQVNEKLFF
>TRBV7-2|TRBD2|TRBJ2-5|once
TGTGCCAGCAGCCGGACTAGCGGGGGGCCCCAAGAGACCCAGTACTTC
CASSRTSGGPQETQYF
>TRBV7-2|.|TRBJ2-7|.
TGTGCCAGCAGATTGGGGGACCCATACGAGCAGTACTTC
CASRLGDPYEQYF
>TRBV6-6|.|TRBJ2-1|.
TGTGCCAGCAGTTACCCGCAGGGGAATGAGCAGTTCTTC
CASSYPQGNEQFF
>TRBV5-4|.|TRBJ2-1|.
TGTGCCAGCAGCTTGGGGGGCAATTCCTACAATGAGCAGTTCTTC
CASSLGGNSYNEQFF
>TRBV5-1|.|TRBJ2-6|.
TGCGCCAGCAGCCCGGGGGACTCTGGGGCCAACGTCCTGACTTTC
CASSPGDSGANVLTF
>TRBV7-9|.|TRBJ2-5|.
TGTGCCAGCAGCCTTAGGGGGGAAGAGACCCAGTACTTC
CASSLRGEETQYF
>TRBV15|.|TRBJ2-5|.
TGTGCCACCAGCAGCACCGGGTCGCAAGAGACCCAGTACTTC
CATSSTGSQETQYF
>TRBV27|.|TRBJ2-7|once
TGTGCCAGCAGTTTAGGCAGGGGTCGGTCCTACGAGCAGTACTTC
CASSLGRGRSYEQYF
>TRBV3-1/TRBV3-2|.|TRBJ1-4|.
TGTGCCAGCAGCCTACTTGGGCTTCAAGGAAAACTGTTTTTT
CASSLLGLQGKLFF
>TRBV18|TRBD2|TRBJ2-1|.
TGTGCCAGCTCCCGCATAGGGACTAGCGGGAGGAATGAGCAGTTCTTC
CASSRIGTSGRNEQFF
>TRBV10-1|.|TRBJ2-7|.
TGCGCCAGCAGTAAGGACATAGAGGAGCACGAGCAGTACTTC
CASSKDIEEHEQYF
>TRBV4-1|.|TRBJ2-2|.
TGCGCCAGCAGGGTCGTCGGGACGGCCAACACCGGGGAGCTGTTTTTT
CASRVVGTANTGELFF
>TRBV19|TRBD2|TRBJ2-7|.
TGTGCCAGTAGTGTTCCCGGGGGGGGGTTTGACGAGCAGTACTTC
CASSVPGGGFDEQYF
>TRBV9|TRBD1|TRBJ2-2|.
TGTGCCAGCAGCACCCGACAGGGAAACACCGGGGAGCTGTTTTTT
CASSTRQGNTGELFF
>TRBV25-1|.|TRBJ1-1|.
TGTGCCAGCACCCAGTGGGGGATGAACACTGAAGCTTTCTTT
CASTQWGMNTEAFF